The 10 T cell receptor beta chains presented below share a single source sample, sequenced in a study of blood T cell repertoires in COVID-19. Data came from immunoSEQ multiplex PCR; TCRdb stores just in-frame clones and leaves some out. The sample contains about 260,000 clones, 88% of which appear only once. The sequenced sample was peripheral blood. These receptor sequences come from a man aged 60 to 75 who had recovered from COVID-19.

This chain uses TRBV30 with TRBJ2-7; 7 nucleotides line up with TRBD1. The ends lost 4 bases at V and 6 bases at J; junction bases unmatched: 3. There are 11 residues in the CDR3. In germline, CDR1 is GTSNPN, CDR2 SVGIG (reference sequence). Here the CDR3 reads CAWNRQGEQYF. The CDR3 nucleotides read TGTGCCTGGAACCGACAGGGCGAGCAGTACTTC.

This clone was recorded a few times. The chain combines TRBV5-5 with TRBJ1-2; 8 bases map to TRBD1. Germline values: CDR1 SGHKS, CDR2 YYEKEE (reference sequence). V shed 0 bases, J shed 4 bases, and the junction held 11 bases outside the gene matches. CDR3 size: 17 residues. This CDR3 is CASSLGSVPRGLYGYTF. As DNA, the CDR3 is TGTGCCAGCAGCTTGGGTTCAGTTCCCAGGGGGCTCTATGGCTACACCTTC.

This sequence joins TRBV9 and TRBJ1-4, with TRBD1 identical over 8 bases. Trimming at V came to 2 bases and at J to 11 bases, leaving 8 bases not matched to a gene. Per the germline V gene, CDR1 is SGDLS and CDR2 is YYNGEE. This CDR3 is built from 14 residues. CDR3 bases: TGTGCCAGCAGCGTCTCCGGACAGGGCGGGAAACTGTTTTTT. Translated: CASSVSGQGGKLFF.

The chain combines TRBV2 with TRBJ1-2; D is ambiguous. The CDR3 runs to 14 residues. Germline CDR1 and CDR2: SNHLY and FYNNEI. With 0 bases removed from V and 1 base from J, the gap between germline ends came to 6 bases. CDR3 sequence (DNA): TGTGCCAGCAGTGAAGCAGGAGTTAACTATGGCTACACCTTC. Translating gives CASSEAGVNYGYTF.

The chain carries TRBV18 and TRBJ1-1; 10 bases fit TRBD1. The trim removed 6 bases at V and 5 bases at J, leaving 9 bases unmatched. The CDR3 loop spans 15 amino acids. CDR1 KGHSH and CDR2 LQKENI come from the germline V gene. The chain's CDR3 is CASSHRGDRGTEAFF. The DNA of the CDR3 is TGTGCCAGCTCCCACAGGGGGGACAGGGGAACTGAAGCTTTCTTT. The entire variable domain, with the rest obtained from reference TRBV18 and TRBJ1-1, is as follows: NAGVMQNPRHLVRRRGQEARLRCSPMKGHSHVYWYRQLPEEGLKFMVYLQKENIIDESGMPKERFSAEFPKEGPSILRIQQVVRGDSAAYFCASSHRGDRGTEAFFGQGTRLTVV.

The chain links TRBV2 to TRBJ1-2, with D maybe TRBD1 (5 bases). Germline V lookup: CDR1 SNHLY, CDR2 FYNNEI. V lost 8 bases to trimming and J lost 0 bases, with 10 bases between them. The CDR3 totals 13 residues. The CDR3 nucleotides are TGTGCCAGCCTCTCAGGGACTAACTATGGCTACACCTTC. It codes for CASLSGTNYGYTF.

CDR3 DNA sequence: TGTGCCAGCAGCCACGGGACTCACACAGATACGCAGTATTTT. It specifies CASSHGTHTDTQYF. The V and J genes are TRBV6-5 and TRBJ2-3; perhaps TRBD2 as D (6 bases). V lost 6 bases and J 2 bases, leaving 12 bases between the germline ends. There are 14 residues in the CDR3. CDR1 MNHEY and CDR2 SVGAGI come from the germline V gene.

The V call is TRBV3-1 (or the pseudogene TRBV3-2), the J call TRBJ2-1; 10 bases are a match to TRBD2. V shed 4 bases and J 2 bases; nucleotides not matched to a gene: 2. The CDR3 is 15 amino acids. Looked up from germline, CDR1 is LGHDT and CDR2 is YNNKEL (reference sequence). CDR3 loop: CASSLLAGAYNEQFF. DNA of the CDR3: TGTGCCAGCAGCCTTCTAGCGGGGGCCTACAATGAGCAGTTCTTC.

V and J are TRBV4-1 and TRBJ2-5; D is ambiguous. Trimming removed 0 bases at V and 5 bases at J, with 7 bases between. CDR1 is MGHRA, CDR2 YSYEKL, per germline. This CDR3 comprises 13 residues. For the CDR3, the DNA is TGCGCCAGCAGCCAAGAACAGTCGGAGACCCAGTACTTC. It codes for CASSQEQSETQYF.

This chain uses TRBV19 with TRBJ2-1, with 8 bases identical to TRBD1. J lost 6 bases, V lost 4 bases, and 2 bases had no gene match. CDR1 LNHDA and CDR2 SQIVND come from the germline V gene (reference sequence). CDR3 length equals 13 residues. CDR3 sequence: CASSRGQVNEQFF. CDR3 sequence (DNA): TGTGCCAGTAGTAGGGGACAGGTCAATGAGCAGTTCTTC.